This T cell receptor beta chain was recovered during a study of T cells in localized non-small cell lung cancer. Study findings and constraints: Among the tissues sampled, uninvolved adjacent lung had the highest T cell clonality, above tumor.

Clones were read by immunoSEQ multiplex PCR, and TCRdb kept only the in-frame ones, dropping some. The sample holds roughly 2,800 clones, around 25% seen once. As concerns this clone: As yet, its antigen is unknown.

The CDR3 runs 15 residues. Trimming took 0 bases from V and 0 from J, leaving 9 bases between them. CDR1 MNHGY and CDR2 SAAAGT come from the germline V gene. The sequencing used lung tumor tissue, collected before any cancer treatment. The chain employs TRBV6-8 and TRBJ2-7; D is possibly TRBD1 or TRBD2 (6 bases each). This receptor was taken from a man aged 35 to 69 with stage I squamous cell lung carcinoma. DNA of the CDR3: TGTGCCAGCAGTTACTCGGGGGGCATCTCCTACGAGCAGTACTTC. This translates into CASSYSGGISYEQYF.